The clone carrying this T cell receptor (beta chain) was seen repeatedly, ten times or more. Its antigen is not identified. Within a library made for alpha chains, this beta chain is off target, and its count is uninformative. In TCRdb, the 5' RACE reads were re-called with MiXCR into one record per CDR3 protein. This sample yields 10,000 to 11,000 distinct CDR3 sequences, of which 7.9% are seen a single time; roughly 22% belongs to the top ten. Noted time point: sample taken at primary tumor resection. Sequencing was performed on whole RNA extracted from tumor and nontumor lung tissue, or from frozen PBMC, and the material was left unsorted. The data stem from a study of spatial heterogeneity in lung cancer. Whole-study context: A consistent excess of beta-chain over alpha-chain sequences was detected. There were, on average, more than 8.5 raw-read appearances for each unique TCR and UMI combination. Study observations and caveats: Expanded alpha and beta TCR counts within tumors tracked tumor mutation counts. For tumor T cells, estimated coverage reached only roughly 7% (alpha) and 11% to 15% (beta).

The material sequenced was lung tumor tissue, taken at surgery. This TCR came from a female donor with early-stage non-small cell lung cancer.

CDR3 amino acids: CASSPGGRATNTEAFF. CDR3 DNA: TGTGCCAGCAGTCCCGGGGGACGGGCCACGAACACTGAAGCTTTCTTT. The chain carries TRBV12-3 or TRBV12-4 and TRBJ1-1; tentative D call: TRBD1 (5 bases). Trimming stripped 5 bases from V and 1 base from J, with 17 bases between. The CDR3 spans 16 residues.